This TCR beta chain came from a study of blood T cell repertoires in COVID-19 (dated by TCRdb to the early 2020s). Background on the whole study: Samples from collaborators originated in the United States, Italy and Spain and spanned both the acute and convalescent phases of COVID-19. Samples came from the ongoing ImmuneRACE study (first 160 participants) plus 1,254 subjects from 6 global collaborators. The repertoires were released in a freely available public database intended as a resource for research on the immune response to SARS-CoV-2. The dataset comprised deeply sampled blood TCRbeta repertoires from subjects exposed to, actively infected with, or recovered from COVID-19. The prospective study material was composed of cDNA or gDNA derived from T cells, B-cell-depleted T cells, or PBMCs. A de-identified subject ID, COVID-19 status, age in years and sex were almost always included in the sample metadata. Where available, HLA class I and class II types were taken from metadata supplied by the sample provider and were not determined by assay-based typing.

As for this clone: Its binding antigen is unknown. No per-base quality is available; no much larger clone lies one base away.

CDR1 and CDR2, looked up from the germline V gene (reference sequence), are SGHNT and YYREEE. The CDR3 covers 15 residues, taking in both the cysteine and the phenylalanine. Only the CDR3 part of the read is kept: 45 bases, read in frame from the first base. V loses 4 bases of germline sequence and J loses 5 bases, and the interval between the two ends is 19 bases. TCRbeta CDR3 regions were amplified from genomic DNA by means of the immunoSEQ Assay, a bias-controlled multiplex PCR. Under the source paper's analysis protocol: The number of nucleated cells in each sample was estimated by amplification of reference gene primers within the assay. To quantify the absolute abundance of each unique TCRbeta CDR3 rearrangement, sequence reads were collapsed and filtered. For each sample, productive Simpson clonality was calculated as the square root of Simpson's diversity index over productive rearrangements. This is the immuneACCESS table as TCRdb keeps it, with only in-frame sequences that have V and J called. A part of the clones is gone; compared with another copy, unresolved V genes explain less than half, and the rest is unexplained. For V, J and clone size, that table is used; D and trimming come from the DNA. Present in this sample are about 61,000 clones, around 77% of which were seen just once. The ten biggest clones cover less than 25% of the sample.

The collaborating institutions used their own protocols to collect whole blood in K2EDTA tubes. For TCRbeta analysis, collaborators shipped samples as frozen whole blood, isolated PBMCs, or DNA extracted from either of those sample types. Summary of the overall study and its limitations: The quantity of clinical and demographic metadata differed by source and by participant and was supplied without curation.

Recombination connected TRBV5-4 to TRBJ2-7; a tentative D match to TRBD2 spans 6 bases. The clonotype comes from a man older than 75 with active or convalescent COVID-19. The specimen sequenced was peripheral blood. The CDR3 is CASSVRSGRRDEQYF. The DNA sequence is TGTGCCAGCAGCGTGCGCTCGGGGCGGAGGGACGAGCAGTACTTC.